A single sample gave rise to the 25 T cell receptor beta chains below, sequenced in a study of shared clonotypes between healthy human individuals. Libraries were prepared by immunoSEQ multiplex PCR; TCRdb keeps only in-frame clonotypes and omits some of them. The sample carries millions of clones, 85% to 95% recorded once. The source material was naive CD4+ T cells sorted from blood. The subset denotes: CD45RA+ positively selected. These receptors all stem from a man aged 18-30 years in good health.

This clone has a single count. The CDR3 spells CASSSNRDSPYEQYF. As DNA, the CDR3 is TGTGCCAGCAGCTCCAACCGGGACAGCCCCTACGAGCAGTACTTC. The rearrangement joins TRBV11-3 to TRBJ2-7; 7 nucleotides match TRBD1. The germline CDR1 and CDR2 sequences are SGHNT and YENEEA. Trimming cost V 4 bases and J 2 bases; bases outside gene matches: 8. The CDR3 has 15 amino acids.

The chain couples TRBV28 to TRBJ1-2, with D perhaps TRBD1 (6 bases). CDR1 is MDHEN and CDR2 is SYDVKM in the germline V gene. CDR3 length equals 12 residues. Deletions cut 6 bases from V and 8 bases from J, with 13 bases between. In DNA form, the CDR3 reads TGTGCCAGCAGCTCAGGGGTGCGAGGCTACACCTTC. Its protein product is CASSSGVRGYTF.

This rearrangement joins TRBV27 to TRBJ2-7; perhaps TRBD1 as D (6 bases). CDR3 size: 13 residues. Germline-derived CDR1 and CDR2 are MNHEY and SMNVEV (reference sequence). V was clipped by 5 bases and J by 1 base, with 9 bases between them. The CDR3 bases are TGTGCCAGCAGTCCAGGGGAATCCTACGAGCAGTACTTC. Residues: CASSPGESYEQYF.

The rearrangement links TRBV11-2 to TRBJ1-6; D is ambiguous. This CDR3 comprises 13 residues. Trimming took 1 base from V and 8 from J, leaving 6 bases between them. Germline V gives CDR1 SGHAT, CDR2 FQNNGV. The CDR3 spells CASSLAADSPLHF. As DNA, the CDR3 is TGTGCCAGCAGCTTAGCCGCGGATTCACCCCTCCACTTT. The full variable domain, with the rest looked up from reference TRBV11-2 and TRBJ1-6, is EAGVAQSPRYKIIEKRQSVAFWCNPISGHATLYWYQQILGQGPKLLIQFQNNGVVDDSQLPKDRFSAERLKGVDSTLKIQPAKLEDSAVYLCASSLAADSPLHFGNGTRLTVT.

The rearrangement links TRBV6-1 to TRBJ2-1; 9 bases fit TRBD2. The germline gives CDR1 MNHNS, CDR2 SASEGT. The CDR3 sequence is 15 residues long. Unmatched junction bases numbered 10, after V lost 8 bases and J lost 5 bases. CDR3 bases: TGTGCCAGCGCGGTCGGTCAGCGGGGGGACAATGAGCAGTTCTTC. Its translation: CASAVGQRGDNEQFF.

The CDR3: CASSRVLSDYGYTF. Written as DNA, the CDR3 is TGTGCCAGCAGCCGGGTGTTGAGTGACTATGGCTACACCTTC. V is TRBV2 and J is TRBJ1-2, with D unresolved. The germline gives CDR1 SNHLY, CDR2 FYNNEI. CDR3 size: 14 residues. Trimming shortened V by 6 bases and J by 3 bases, and 14 bases separated the two germline ends.

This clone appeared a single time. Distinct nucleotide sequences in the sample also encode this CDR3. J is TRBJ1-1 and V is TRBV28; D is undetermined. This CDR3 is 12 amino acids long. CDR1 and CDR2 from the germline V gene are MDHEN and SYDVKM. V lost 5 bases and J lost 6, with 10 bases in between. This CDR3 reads CASSLRGAEAFF. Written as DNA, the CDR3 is TGTGCCAGCAGTCTTCGGGGAGCTGAAGCTTTCTTT. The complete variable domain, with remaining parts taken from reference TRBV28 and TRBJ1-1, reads DVKVTQSSRYLVKRTGEKVFLECVQDMDHENMFWYRQDPGLGLRLIYFSYDVKMKEKGDIPEGYSVSREKKERFSLILESASTNQTSMYLCASSLRGAEAFFGQGTRLTVV.

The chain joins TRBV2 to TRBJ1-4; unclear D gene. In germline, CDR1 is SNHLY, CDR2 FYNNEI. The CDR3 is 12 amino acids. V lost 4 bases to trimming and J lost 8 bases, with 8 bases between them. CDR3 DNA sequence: TGTGCCAGCAGTGGGACGGGGGAAAAACTGTTTTTT. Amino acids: CASSGTGEKLFF.

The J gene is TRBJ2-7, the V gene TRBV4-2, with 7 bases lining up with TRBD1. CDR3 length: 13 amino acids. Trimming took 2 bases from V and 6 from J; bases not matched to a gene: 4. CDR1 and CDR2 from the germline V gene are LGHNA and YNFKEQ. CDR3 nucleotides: TGTGCCAGCAGCCAACGACAGGGAAGCGAGCAGTACTTC. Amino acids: CASSQRQGSEQYF.

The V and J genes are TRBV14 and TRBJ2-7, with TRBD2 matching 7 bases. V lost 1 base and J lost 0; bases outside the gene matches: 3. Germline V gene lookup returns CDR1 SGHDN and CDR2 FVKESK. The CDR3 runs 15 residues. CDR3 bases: TGTGCCAGCAGCCAAGCGTGGACTAGCTCCTACGAGCAGTACTTC. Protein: CASSQAWTSSYEQYF.

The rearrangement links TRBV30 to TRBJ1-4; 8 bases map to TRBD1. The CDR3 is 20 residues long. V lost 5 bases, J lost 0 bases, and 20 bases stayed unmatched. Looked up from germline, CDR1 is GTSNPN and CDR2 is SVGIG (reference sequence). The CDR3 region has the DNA TGTGCCTGGTCAGGGGGCTTGACCTCCCGTCTGGTTGCAACTAATGAAAAACTGTTTTTT. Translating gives CAWSGGLTSRLVATNEKLFF.

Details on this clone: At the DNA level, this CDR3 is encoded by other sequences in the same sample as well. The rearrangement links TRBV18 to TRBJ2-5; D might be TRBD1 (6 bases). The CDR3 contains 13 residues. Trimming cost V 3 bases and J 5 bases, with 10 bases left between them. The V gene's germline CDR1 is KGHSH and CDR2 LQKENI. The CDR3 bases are TGTGCCAGCTCACCTGGGACAAAGGAGACCCAGTACTTC. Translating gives CASSPGTKETQYF.

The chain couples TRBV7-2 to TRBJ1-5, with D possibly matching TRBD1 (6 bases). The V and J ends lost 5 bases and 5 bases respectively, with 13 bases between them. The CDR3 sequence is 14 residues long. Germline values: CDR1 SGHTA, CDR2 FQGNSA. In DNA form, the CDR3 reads TGTGCCAGCAGCCCCTCAGGGGCGCATCAGCCCCAGCATTTT. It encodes CASSPSGAHQPQHF. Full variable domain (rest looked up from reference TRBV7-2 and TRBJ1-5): GAGVSQSPSNKVTEKGKDVELRCDPISGHTALYWYRQSLGQGLEFLIYFQGNSAPDKSGLPSDRFSAERTGGSVSTLTIQRTQQEDSAVYLCASSPSGAHQPQHFGDGTRLSIL.

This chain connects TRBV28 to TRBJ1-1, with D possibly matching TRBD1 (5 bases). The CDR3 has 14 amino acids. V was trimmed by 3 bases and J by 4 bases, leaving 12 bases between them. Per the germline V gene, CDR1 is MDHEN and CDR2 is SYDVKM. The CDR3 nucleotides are TGTGCCAGCAGTTTGCGGGGGTCGGGCACTGAAGCTTTCTTT. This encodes CASSLRGSGTEAFF.

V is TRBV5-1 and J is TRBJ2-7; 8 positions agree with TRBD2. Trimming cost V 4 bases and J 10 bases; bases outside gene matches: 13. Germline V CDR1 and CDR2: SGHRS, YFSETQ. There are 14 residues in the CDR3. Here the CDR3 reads CASSPDIIGLAQYF. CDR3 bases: TGCGCCAGCAGCCCAGACATCATAGGACTAGCTCAGTACTTC.

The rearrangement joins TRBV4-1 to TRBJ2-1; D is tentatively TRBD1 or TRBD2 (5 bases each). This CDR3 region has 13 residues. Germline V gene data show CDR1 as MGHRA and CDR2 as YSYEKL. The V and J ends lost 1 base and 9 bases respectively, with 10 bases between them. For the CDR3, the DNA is TGCGCCAGCAGCCAAGCCGGGGCGGGTGAGCAGTTCTTC. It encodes CASSQAGAGEQFF.

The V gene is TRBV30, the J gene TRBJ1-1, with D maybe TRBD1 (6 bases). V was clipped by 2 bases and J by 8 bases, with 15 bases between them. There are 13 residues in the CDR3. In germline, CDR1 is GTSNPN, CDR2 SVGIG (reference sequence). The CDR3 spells CAWSLQGGMEAFF. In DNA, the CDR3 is TGTGCCTGGAGTTTACAGGGCGGTATGGAAGCTTTCTTT.

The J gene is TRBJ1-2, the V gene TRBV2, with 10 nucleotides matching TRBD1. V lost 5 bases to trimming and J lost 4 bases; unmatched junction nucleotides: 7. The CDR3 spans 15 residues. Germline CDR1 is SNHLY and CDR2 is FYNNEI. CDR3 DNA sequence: TGTGCCAGCAGTCCGAGGACAGGGGGAGCCTATGGCTACACCTTC. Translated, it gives CASSPRTGGAYGYTF. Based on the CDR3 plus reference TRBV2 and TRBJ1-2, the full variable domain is EPEVTQTPSHQVTQMGQEVILRCVPISNHLYFYWYRQILGQKVEFLVSFYNNEISEKSEIFDDQFSVERPDGSNFTLKIRSTKLEDSAMYFCASSPRTGGAYGYTFGSGTRLTVV.

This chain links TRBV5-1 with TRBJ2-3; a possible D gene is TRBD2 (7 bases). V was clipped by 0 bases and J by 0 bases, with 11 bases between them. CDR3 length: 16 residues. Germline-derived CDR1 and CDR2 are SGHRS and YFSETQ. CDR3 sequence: CASSLGGGPSTDTQYF. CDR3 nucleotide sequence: TGCGCCAGCAGCTTGGGCGGGGGCCCTAGCACAGATACGCAGTATTTT.

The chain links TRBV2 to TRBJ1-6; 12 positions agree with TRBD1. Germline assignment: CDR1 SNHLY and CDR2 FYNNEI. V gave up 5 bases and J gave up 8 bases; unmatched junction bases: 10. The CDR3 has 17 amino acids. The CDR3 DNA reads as TGTGCCAGCAGTTGGGCCGGGACAGGGGGCGGAGATTCACCCCTCCACTTT. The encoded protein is CASSWAGTGGGDSPLHF. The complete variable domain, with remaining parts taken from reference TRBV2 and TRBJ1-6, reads EPEVTQTPSHQVTQMGQEVILRCVPISNHLYFYWYRQILGQKVEFLVSFYNNEISEKSEIFDDQFSVERPDGSNFTLKIRSTKLEDSAMYFCASSWAGTGGGDSPLHFGNGTRLTVT.

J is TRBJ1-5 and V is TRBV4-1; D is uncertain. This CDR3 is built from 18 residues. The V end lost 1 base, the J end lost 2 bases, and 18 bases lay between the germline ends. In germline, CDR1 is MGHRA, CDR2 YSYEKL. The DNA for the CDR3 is TGCGCCAGCAGCCAAGTTTGGGAGGGCTGGTCGGGCAATCAGCCCCAGCATTTT. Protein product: CASSQVWEGWSGNQPQHF.

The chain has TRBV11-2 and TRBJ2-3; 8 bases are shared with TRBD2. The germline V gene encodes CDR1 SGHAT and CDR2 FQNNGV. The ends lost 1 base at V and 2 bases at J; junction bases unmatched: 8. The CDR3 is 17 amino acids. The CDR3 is CASSLGTSRGPTDTQYF. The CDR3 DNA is TGTGCCAGCAGCTTAGGGACTAGCCGGGGCCCCACAGATACGCAGTATTTT.

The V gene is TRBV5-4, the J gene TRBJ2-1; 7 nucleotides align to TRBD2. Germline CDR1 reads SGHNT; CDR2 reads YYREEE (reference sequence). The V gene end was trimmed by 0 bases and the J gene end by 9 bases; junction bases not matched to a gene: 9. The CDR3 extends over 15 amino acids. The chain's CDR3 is CASSLAGLEAGEQFF. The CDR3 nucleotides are TGTGCCAGCAGCTTGGCCGGACTAGAAGCGGGTGAGCAGTTCTTC.

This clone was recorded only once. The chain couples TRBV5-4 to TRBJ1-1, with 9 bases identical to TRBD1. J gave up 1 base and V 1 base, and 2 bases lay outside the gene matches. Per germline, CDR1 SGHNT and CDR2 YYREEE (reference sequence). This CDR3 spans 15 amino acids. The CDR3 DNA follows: TGTGCCAGCAGCTTGACAGGGGGCAAGAACACTGAAGCTTTCTTT. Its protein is CASSLTGGKNTEAFF.

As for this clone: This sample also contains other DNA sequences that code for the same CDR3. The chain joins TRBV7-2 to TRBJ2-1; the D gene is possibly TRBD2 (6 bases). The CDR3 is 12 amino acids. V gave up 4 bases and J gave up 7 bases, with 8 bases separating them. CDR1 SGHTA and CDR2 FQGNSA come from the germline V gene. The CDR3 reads CASSSRGNEQFF. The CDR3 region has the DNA TGTGCCAGCAGCTCCCGGGGGAATGAGCAGTTCTTC. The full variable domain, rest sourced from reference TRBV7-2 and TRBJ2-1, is GAGVSQSPSNKVTEKGKDVELRCDPISGHTALYWYRQSLGQGLEFLIYFQGNSAPDKSGLPSDRFSAERTGGSVSTLTIQRTQQEDSAVYLCASSSRGNEQFFGPGTRLTVL.